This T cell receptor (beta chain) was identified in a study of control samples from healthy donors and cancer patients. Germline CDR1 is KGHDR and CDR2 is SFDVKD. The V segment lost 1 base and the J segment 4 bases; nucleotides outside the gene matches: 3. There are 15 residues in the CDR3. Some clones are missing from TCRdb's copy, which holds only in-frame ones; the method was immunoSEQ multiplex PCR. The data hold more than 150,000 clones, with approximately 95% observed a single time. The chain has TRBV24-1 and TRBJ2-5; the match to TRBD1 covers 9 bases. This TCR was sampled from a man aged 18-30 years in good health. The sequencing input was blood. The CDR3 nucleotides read TGTGCCACCAGTGATTTTGGGACAGGGATAGAGACCCAGTACTTC. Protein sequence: CATSDFGTGIETQYF.